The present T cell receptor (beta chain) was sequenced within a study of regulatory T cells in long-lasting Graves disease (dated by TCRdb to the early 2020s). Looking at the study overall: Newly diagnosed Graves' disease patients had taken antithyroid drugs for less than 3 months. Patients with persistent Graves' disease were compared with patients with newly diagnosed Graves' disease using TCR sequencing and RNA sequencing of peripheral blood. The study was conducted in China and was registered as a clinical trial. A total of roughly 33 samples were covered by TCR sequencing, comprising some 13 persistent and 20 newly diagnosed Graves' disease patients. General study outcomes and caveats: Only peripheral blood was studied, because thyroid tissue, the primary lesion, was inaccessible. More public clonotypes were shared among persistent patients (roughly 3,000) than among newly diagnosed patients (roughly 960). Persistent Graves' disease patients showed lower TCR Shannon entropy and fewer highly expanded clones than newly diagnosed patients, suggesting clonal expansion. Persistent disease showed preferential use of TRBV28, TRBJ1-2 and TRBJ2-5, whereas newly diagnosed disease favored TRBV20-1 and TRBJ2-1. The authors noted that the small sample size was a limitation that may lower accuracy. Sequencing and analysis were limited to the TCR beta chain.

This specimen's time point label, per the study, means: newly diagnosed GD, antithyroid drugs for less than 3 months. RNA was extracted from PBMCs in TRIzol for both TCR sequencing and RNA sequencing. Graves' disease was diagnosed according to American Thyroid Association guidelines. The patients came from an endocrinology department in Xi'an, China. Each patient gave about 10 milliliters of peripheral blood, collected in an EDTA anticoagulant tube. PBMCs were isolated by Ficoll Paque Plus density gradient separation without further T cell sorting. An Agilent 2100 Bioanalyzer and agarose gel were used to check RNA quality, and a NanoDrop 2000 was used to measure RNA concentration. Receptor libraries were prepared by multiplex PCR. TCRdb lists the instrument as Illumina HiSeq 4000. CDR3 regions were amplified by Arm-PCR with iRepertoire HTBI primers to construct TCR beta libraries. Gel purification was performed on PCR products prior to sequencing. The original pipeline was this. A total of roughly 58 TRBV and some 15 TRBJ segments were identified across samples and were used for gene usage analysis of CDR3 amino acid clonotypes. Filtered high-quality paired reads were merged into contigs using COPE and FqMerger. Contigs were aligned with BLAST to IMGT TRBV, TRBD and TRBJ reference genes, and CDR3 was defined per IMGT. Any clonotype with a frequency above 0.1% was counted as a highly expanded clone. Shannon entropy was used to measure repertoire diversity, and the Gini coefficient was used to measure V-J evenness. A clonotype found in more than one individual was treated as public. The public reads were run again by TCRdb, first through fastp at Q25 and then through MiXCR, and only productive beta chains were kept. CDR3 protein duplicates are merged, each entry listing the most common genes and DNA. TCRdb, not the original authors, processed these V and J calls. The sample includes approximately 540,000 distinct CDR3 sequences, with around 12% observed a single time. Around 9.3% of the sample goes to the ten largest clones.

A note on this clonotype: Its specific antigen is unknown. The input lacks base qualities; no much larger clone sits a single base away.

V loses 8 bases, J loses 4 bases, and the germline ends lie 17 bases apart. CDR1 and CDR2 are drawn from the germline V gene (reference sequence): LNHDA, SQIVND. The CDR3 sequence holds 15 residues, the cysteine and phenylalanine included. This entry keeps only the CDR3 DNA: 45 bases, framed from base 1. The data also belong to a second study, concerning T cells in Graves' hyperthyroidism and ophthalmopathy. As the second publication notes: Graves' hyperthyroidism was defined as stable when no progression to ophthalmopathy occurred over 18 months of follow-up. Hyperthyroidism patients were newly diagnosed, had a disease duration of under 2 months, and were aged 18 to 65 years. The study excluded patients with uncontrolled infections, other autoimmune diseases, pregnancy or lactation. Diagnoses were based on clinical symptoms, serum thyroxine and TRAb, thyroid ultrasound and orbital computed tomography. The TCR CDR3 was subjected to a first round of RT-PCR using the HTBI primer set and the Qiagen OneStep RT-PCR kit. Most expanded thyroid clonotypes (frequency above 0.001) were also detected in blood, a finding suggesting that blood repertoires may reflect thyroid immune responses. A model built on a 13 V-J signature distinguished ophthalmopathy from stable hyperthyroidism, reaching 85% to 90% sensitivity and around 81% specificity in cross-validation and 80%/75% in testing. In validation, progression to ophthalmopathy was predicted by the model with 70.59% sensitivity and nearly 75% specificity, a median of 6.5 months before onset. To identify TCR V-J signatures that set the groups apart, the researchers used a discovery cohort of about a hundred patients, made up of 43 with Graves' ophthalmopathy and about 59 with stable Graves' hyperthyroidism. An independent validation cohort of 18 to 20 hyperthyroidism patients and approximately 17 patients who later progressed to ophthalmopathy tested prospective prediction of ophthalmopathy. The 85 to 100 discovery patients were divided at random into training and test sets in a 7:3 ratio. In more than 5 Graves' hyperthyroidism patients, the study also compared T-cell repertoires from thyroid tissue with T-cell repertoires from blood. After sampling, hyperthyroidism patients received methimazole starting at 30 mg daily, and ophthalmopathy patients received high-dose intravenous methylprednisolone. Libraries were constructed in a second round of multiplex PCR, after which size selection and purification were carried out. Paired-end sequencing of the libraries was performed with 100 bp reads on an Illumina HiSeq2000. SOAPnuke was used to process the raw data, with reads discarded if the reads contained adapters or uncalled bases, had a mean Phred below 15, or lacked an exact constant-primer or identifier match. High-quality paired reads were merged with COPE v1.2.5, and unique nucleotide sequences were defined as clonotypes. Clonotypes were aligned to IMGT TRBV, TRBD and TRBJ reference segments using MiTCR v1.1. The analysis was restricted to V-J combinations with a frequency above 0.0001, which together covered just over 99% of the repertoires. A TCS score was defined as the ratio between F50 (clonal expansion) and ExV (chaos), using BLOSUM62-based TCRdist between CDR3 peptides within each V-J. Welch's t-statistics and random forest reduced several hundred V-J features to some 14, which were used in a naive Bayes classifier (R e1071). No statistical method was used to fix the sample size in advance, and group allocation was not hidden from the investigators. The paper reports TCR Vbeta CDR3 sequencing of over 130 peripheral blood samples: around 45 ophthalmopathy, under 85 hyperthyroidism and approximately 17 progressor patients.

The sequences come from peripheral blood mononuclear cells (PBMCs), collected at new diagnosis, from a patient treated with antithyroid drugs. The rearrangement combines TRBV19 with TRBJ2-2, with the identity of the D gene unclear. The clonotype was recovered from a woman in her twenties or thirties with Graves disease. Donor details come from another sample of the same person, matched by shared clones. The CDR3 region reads CASLSGSYATGELFF. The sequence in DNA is TGTGCCAGTTTATCAGGATCATATGCCACCGGGGAGCTGTTTTTT.